A single sample is the source of the 8 T cell receptor beta chains below, sequenced in a study of shared clonotypes between healthy human individuals. This table comes from immunoSEQ multiplex PCR, and its TCRdb copy is limited to in-frame clones, with some not included. This table holds approximately 2.5 million clones, roughly 92% found once. The sequencing input was naive CD4+ T cells sorted from blood. Subset: CD45RA+ positively selected. These receptors were taken from a man younger than 35 in good health.

The J gene is TRBJ2-6, the V gene TRBV6-5; unclear D gene. CDR3 length: 12 amino acids. The germline V gene encodes CDR1 MNHEY and CDR2 SVGAGI. V dropped 10 bases and J dropped 4 bases, with 8 bases sitting between them. The chain's CDR3 is CATAEGANVLTF. CDR3 nucleotide sequence: TGTGCCACGGCGGAAGGGGCCAACGTCCTGACTTTC.

The chain uses TRBV19 and TRBJ2-7, with D tentatively TRBD1 (6 bases). This CDR3 contains 12 residues. The ends were cut back, 5 bases at V and 3 bases at J, with 8 bases in the middle. CDR1 and CDR2 (germline): LNHDA, SQIVND (reference sequence). The CDR3 DNA sequence: TGTGCCAGTAGTCACAGGGACTACGAGCAGTACTTC. This translates into CASSHRDYEQYF.

The chain couples TRBV6-1 to TRBJ1-1; D remains ambiguous. Trimming left V 2 bases short and J 4 bases short, with 11 bases between. Germline CDR1 reads MNHNS; CDR2 reads SASEGT. This CDR3 is built from 14 residues. The CDR3 sequence: CASSELGWGTEAFF. The CDR3, as DNA: TGTGCCAGCAGTGAATTAGGCTGGGGCACTGAAGCTTTCTTT.

V is TRBV6-5 and J is TRBJ1-1; 9 bases are a match to TRBD1. Germline V CDR1 and CDR2: MNHEY, SVGAGI. The CDR3 is 16 residues long. After removal of 4 bases from V and 0 bases from J, the junction contained 6 bases not matched to a gene. The CDR3 loop is CASSSGTGFMNTEAFF. The CDR3, as DNA: TGTGCCAGCAGTTCCGGGACAGGGTTTATGAACACTGAAGCTTTCTTT.

CDR3 residues: CASSGRDMGIYF. The CDR3 DNA sequence: TGTGCCAGCAGTGGCAGGGATATGGGCATATATTTT. The chain links TRBV2 to TRBJ1-3, with a tentative D call TRBD1 (5 bases). The CDR3 length is 12 residues. V lost 4 bases, J lost 12 bases, and 13 bases lay in between. Germline assignment: CDR1 SNHLY and CDR2 FYNNEI.

This sequence joins TRBV11-2 and TRBJ2-7; a possible D gene is TRBD2 (6 bases). V dropped 5 bases and J dropped 3 bases, with 17 bases sitting between them. The CDR3 spans 15 residues. Germline CDR1 SGHAT, CDR2 FQNNGV. The CDR3, as DNA: TGTGCCAGCAGCACCCCAACGACTAGTATCTACGAGCAGTACTTC. It yields the protein CASSTPTTSIYEQYF. The complete variable domain, with remaining parts taken from reference TRBV11-2 and TRBJ2-7, reads EAGVAQSPRYKIIEKRQSVAFWCNPISGHATLYWYQQILGQGPKLLIQFQNNGVVDDSQLPKDRFSAERLKGVDSTLKIQPAKLEDSAVYLCASSTPTTSIYEQYFGPGTRLTVT.

A word on this clone: This same CDR3 is encoded by further DNA sequences in the sample. This chain joins TRBV5-1 and TRBJ2-7; 9 bases align to TRBD1. V lost 4 bases, J lost 5 bases, and 7 bases stayed unmatched. This CDR3 is built from 14 residues. Germline V gene sequence: CDR1 SGHRS, CDR2 YFSETQ. The CDR3, as DNA: TGCGCCAGCAGCCCCTCCGGGACAGGGAACGAGCAGTACTTC. Translation gives CASSPSGTGNEQYF.

V and J are TRBV6-1 and TRBJ1-4, with D unclear. Germline-derived CDR1 and CDR2 are MNHNS and SASEGT. The V and J ends lost 11 bases and 7 bases respectively, with 20 bases between them. The CDR3 totals 14 residues. CDR3 sequence reads: CAAYSSRLGEKLFF. The CDR3 nucleotides read TGTGCCGCGTATTCCAGTCGGCTTGGTGAAAAACTGTTTTTT.